Each of the 9 T cell receptor beta chains below was sequenced from the same sample in a study of blood T cell repertoires in COVID-19. TCRdb's table, derived via immunoSEQ multiplex PCR, lists solely in-frame clones and lacks some. The sample comprises around 200,000 clones, 86% of which are singletons, and 5% to 7% rests with the top ten. The sample consisted of PBMCs or T cells enriched from blood (not recorded which). These receptors originate from a man aged 35 to 55 with acute COVID-19.

This chain joins TRBV5-5 and TRBJ2-7; D possibly corresponds to TRBD1 (6 bases). V was clipped by 4 bases and J by 6 bases, with 23 bases between them. Germline CDR1 is SGHKS and CDR2 is YYEKEE (reference sequence). The length of the CDR3 is 16 residues. The CDR3 bases are TGTGCCAGCAGCCCACACCCAGGGGCCGACGCGGGCGAGCAGTACTTC. This sequence encodes CASSPHPGADAGEQYF. The whole variable domain, filled in from reference TRBV5-5 and TRBJ2-7, reads DAGVTQSPTHLIKTRGQQVTLRCSPISGHKSVSWYQQVLGQGPQFIFQYYEKEERGRGNFPDRFSARQFPNYSSELNVNALLLGDSALYLCASSPHPGADAGEQYFGPGTRLTVT.

This chain uses TRBV7-3 with TRBJ1-6; 9 bases fit TRBD1. The CDR3 runs 14 residues. The V gene end was trimmed by 4 bases and the J gene end by 10 bases; junction bases not matched to a gene: 5. The V gene's germline CDR1 is SGHTA and CDR2 FQGTGA. The CDR3 DNA follows: TGTGCCAGCAGCTCTGGACAGGGGAGCTCACCCCTCCACTTT. Its protein product is CASSSGQGSSPLHF.

The chain couples TRBV7-3 to TRBJ1-1; D is unresolved. This CDR3 is built from 17 residues. V lost 6 bases and J lost 3, with 23 bases in between. Germline CDR1 reads SGHTA; CDR2 reads FQGTGA. CDR3: CASRHEPFFEGDTEAFF. In nucleotides, the CDR3 is TGTGCCAGCAGACACGAACCCTTTTTTGAGGGCGACACTGAAGCTTTCTTT.

The chain is built from TRBV6-2 or TRBV6-3 and TRBJ1-6, with no clear D. Germline values: CDR1 MNHEY, CDR2 SVGEGT. The V and J ends lost 0 bases and 10 bases respectively, with 7 bases between them. The CDR3 has 13 residues. CDR3 DNA: TGTGCCAGCAGTTACTCGTCCAAATCACCCCTCCACTTT. Protein product: CASSYSSKSPLHF.

The V and J genes are TRBV11-2 and TRBJ2-2; TRBD2 matches 13 bases. Germline trimming cut 4 bases from V and 7 bases from J; bases unmatched to any gene: 6. CDR3 length: 16 residues. CDR1 SGHAT and CDR2 FQNNGV come from the germline V gene. The CDR3 DNA reads as TGTGCCAGCAGCTCCCGACTAGCGGGAGGAGTCGGGGAGCTGTTTTTT. Its protein is CASSSRLAGGVGELFF.

This sequence joins TRBV6-1 and TRBJ1-5; unclear D gene. The CDR3 has 14 residues. Germline V gene sequence: CDR1 MNHNS, CDR2 SASEGT. V lost 3 bases and J lost 6, with 12 bases in between. CDR3 bases: TGTGCCAGCAGTGACCCGTTCCTAGGTCAGCCCCAGCATTTT. Translating gives CASSDPFLGQPQHF.

The chain carries TRBV15 and TRBJ2-7; D is uncertain. Trimming cost V 0 bases and J 2 bases, with 8 bases left between them. The CDR3 has 14 residues. CDR1 is LNHNV and CDR2 is YYDKDF in the germline V gene (reference sequence). The DNA of the CDR3 is TGTGCCACCAGCAGAGATTCAGGCCCCTACGAGCAGTACTTC. Amino acids: CATSRDSGPYEQYF.

J is TRBJ2-1 and V is TRBV19; D gene uncertain. CDR3 length equals 12 residues. The V gene's germline CDR1 is LNHDA and CDR2 SQIVND (reference sequence). The germline V and J ends were trimmed by 4 bases and 3 bases, with 4 bases remaining between them. This chain's CDR3 is CASSTHYNEQFF. DNA for the CDR3: TGTGCCAGTAGTACCCACTACAATGAGCAGTTCTTC.

The chain employs TRBV6-1 and TRBJ2-7; TRBD2 matches 7 bases. The germline gives CDR1 MNHNS, CDR2 SASEGT. V lost 2 bases to trimming and J lost 3 bases; unmatched junction nucleotides: 10. CDR3 length: 16 amino acids. CDR3 sequence (DNA): TGTGCCAGCAGTGAACTCCTTCTAGCGGAGTACTACGAGCAGTACTTC. This encodes CASSELLLAEYYEQYF.